The TCR beta chain under discussion was sequenced for a study of blood T cell repertoires in COVID-19. In the source study's methods: The authors estimated nucleated cell counts from reference gene primer amplification. Clones were read by immunoSEQ multiplex PCR, and TCRdb kept only the in-frame ones, dropping some. Clone size and the V and J calls come from that table; the DNA yielded D and trimming. The sample lists under 500,000 clones, roughly nine tenths occurring once. All enrollees were about 18 to 89 years old and from 20 to 30 US areas. Cohorts were determined from participant-reported clinical history. The germline CDR1 and CDR2 sequences are SGHVS and FQNEAQ. The CDR3 is made up of 15 amino acids. Trimming removed 5 bases from V and 4 bases from J; junction bases left unmatched: 6.

The rearrangement uses TRBV7-8 and TRBJ2-1; 9 nucleotides line up with TRBD2. Sequencing used PBMCs or T cells enriched from blood (not recorded which). The sequence was obtained from a woman under 30 with acute COVID-19. The DNA of the CDR3 is TGTGCCAGCAGCATTAGCGGGAGTCCTTACAATGAGCAGTTCTTC. It encodes CASSISGSPYNEQFF.